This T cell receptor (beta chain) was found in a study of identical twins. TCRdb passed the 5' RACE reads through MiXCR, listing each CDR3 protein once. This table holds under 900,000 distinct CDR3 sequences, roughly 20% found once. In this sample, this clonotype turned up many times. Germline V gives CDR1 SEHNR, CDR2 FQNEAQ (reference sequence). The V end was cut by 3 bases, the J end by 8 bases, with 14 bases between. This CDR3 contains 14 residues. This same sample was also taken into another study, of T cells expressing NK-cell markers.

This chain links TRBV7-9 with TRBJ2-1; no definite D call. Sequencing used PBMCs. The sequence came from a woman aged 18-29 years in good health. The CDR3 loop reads CASSFRLEVDEQFF. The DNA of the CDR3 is TGTGCCAGCAGCTTTCGGCTAGAGGTGGATGAGCAGTTCTTC. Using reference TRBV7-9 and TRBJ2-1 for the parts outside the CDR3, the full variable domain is DTGVSQNPRHKITKRGQNVTFRCDPISEHNRLYWYRQTLGQGPEFLTYFQNEAQLEKSRLLSDRFSAERPKGSFSTLEIQRTEQGDSAMYLCASSFRLEVDEQFFGPGTRLTVL.